The clone carrying this T cell receptor (beta chain) was counted between two and nine times. What it binds is unknown. This entry belongs to a study of T cell repertoires in cytomegalovirus infection. Study overall: Alongside well-studied HLA-B-restricted CMV epitopes, recently identified HLA-C-restricted CMV epitopes were also used. Public TCR beta signatures provided an indication of both CMV infection and a matching HLA type.

One entry per CDR3 protein results from TCRdb running MiXCR on the reads. Among about 920,000 distinct CDR3 sequences listed, roughly 30% were seen once. Study results and limitations: HLA-C-restricted, CMV-specific TCR beta clonotypes were dominant ex vivo. Carriers of CMV and the relevant HLA type were discriminated by public TCR beta frequency.

V gave up 4 bases and J gave up 7 bases, with 14 bases separating them. The CDR3 covers 14 residues. The germline V gene has CDR1 LNHDA and CDR2 SQIVND (reference sequence). The receptor was isolated from a human donor in good health (CMV status not recorded). Some clones in this sample may be carry-over from other donors' samples. V is TRBV19 and J is TRBJ2-1; weak D call: TRBD1 (6 bases). The material sequenced was cultured CD8+ T cells from PBMCs, taken from culture after CMV antigen stimulation. As DNA, the CDR3 is TGTGCCAGTAGTAAGGGGGACCTAACAAATGAGCAGTTCTTC. It translates to CASSKGDLTNEQFF. The variable domain in full, completed from reference TRBV19 and TRBJ2-1, reads DGGITQSPKYLFRKEGQNVTLSCEQNLNHDAMYWYRQDPGQGLRLIYYSQIVNDFQKGDIAEGYSVSREKKESFPLTVTSAQKNPTAFYLCASSKGDLTNEQFFGPGTRLTVL.